These 20 T cell receptor beta chains originate from one sample sequenced in a study of identical twins listed by TCRdb under 2016. The library was generated by 5' RACE. TCRdb lists the instrument as Illumina HiSeq 2000. TCRdb redid the processing of the public reads, applying fastp at Q25 and MiXCR, and retained in-frame beta chains. Each entry merges the rows of one CDR3 protein and shows their most common DNA and genes. This sample comprises hundreds of thousands of distinct CDR3 sequences, 8.5% to 9% of them detected only once. Roughly 0.97% of the sample goes to the ten largest clones. The same data also contributed to another study, on yellow fever vaccine responses in identical twins.

The sequencing sample was made of PBMCs. The source of these receptors is a woman between 18 and 29 years old in good health.

The DNA of the CDR3 is TGTGCCAGCAGTTTTAACCGGGACGGCTATGGCTACACCTTC. This encodes CASSFNRDGYGYTF. The rearrangement links TRBV27 to TRBJ1-2, with D tentatively TRBD1 (5 bases). This CDR3 region has 14 residues. Germline V lookup: CDR1 MNHEY, CDR2 SMNVEV (reference sequence). V lost 3 bases and J lost 4, with 12 bases in between.

This clonotype was counted ten times or more. The chain links TRBV12-3 or TRBV12-4 to TRBJ1-2, with no clear D. This CDR3 spans 12 amino acids. Trimming cost V 2 bases and J 6 bases, with 7 bases left between them. The CDR3 coding sequence is TGTGCCAGCAGTTTATTCACCCATGGCTACACCTTC. This gives the protein CASSLFTHGYTF.

J is TRBJ2-3 and V is TRBV27; TRBD1 agrees at 10 bases. Germline CDR1 is MNHEY and CDR2 is SMNVEV (reference sequence). The V and J ends lost 5 bases and 5 bases, in that order; junction bases with no gene match: 10. The CDR3 sequence is 16 residues long. The CDR3: CASSTPGQGFEDTQYF. DNA for the CDR3: TGTGCCAGCAGTACTCCGGGACAGGGGTTTGAAGATACGCAGTATTTT.

The chain has TRBV2 and TRBJ2-7; D gene unclear. V dropped 1 base and J dropped 6 bases, with 10 bases sitting between them. The germline CDR1 and CDR2 sequences are SNHLY and FYNNEI. The CDR3 has 13 residues. In DNA form, the CDR3 reads TGTGCCAGCAGTGAAGTGCTAACTATCGAGCAGTACTTC. This encodes CASSEVLTIEQYF.

This rearrangement joins TRBV5-2 to TRBJ2-2; the table assigns TRBD2, which was not confirmed against the DNA. TRBV5-2 is deemed a pseudogene. The CDR3 runs 17 residues. DNA of the CDR3: TGTGCCAGGAGCCCTGGCCTAGCGGGAGGTAACACCGGGGAGCTGTTTTTT. It codes for CARSPGLAGGNTGELFF.

At least ten counts were recorded for this clonotype. The J gene is TRBJ1-1, the V gene TRBV10-3, with 10 bases aligning to TRBD1. J gave up 11 bases and V 6 bases, and 6 bases lay outside the gene matches. The CDR3 has 12 amino acids. The germline V gene has CDR1 ENHRY and CDR2 SYGVKD. For the CDR3, the DNA is TGTGCCATCAGGGCGGACAGGGGGAACGCTTTCTTT. It codes for CAIRADRGNAFF.

The chain carries TRBV10-3 and TRBJ2-3; 11 nucleotides match TRBD2. J gave up 1 base and V 3 bases, and 3 bases lay outside the gene matches. In germline, CDR1 is ENHRY, CDR2 SYGVKD. The CDR3 has 16 residues. The CDR3 coding sequence is TGTGCCATCAGTGACCCACTAGCGGGGGGCACAGATACGCAGTATTTT. The encoded protein is CAISDPLAGGTDTQYF.

This chain connects TRBV19 to TRBJ2-2; D gene ambiguous. Between the trimmed V and J ends, which lost 5 bases and 8 bases, there was a span of 15 bases. Per germline, CDR1 LNHDA and CDR2 SQIVND (reference sequence). The CDR3 extends over 14 amino acids. The CDR3 bases are TGTGCCAGTAGTTCACACACGTCCCCAGGGGAGCTGTTTTTT. Translating it yields CASSSHTSPGELFF.

This clonotype was seen a few times. The chain carries TRBV15 and TRBJ2-1, with 9 bases identical to TRBD2. The J segment lost 4 bases and the V segment lost 4 bases, leaving 8 bases of the junction unmatched. The V gene's germline CDR1 is LNHNV and CDR2 YYDKDF (reference sequence). The CDR3 runs 16 residues. The CDR3 DNA reads TGTGCCACCAGCATCGGACGGACTAGCGTTTACAATGAGCAGTTCTTC. This codes for CATSIGRTSVYNEQFF. Combining the CDR3 with reference TRBV15 and TRBJ2-1 gives the whole variable domain DAMVIQNPRYQVTQFGKPVTLSCSQTLNHNVMYWYQQKSSQAPKLLFHYYDKDFNNEADTPDNFQSRRPNTSFCFLDIRSPGLGDTAMYLCATSIGRTSVYNEQFFGPGTRLTVL.

The chain carries TRBV6-2 or TRBV6-3 and TRBJ2-1, with no clear D. V lost 5 bases to trimming and J lost 3 bases, with 11 bases between them. This CDR3 has 14 amino acids. CDR1 and CDR2 from the germline V gene are MNHEY and SVGEGT. CDR3 amino acids: CASSLSRFYNEQFF. CDR3 sequence (DNA): TGTGCCAGCAGTCTAAGTCGGTTCTACAATGAGCAGTTCTTC.

A few counts support this clonotype. This sequence joins TRBV11-2 and TRBJ2-3, with TRBD2 matching 8 bases. The length of the CDR3 is 19 residues. J lost 3 bases, V lost 1 base, and 15 bases had no gene match. Germline assignment: CDR1 SGHAT and CDR2 FQNNGV. As DNA, the CDR3 is TGTGCCAGCAGCTTAGTAGGCGGGGGTACATCGGGAGGGACAGATACGCAGTATTTT. This translates into CASSLVGGGTSGGTDTQYF. Drawing the rest from reference TRBV11-2 and TRBJ2-3, the complete variable domain is EAGVAQSPRYKIIEKRQSVAFWCNPISGHATLYWYQQILGQGPKLLIQFQNNGVVDDSQLPKDRFSAERLKGVDSTLKIQPAKLEDSAVYLCASSLVGGGTSGGTDTQYFGPGTRLTVL.

This rearrangement joins TRBV6-1 to TRBJ2-3; 8 nucleotides match TRBD1. Germline V gene sequence: CDR1 MNHNS, CDR2 SASEGT. This CDR3 is 14 amino acids long. Losses at the gene ends were 8 bases for V and 7 bases for J; bases not matched to a gene: 11. CDR3 DNA: TGTGCCAGCCAAAGGCCAGGGGGCTTCTATACGCAGTATTTT. Protein sequence: CASQRPGGFYTQYF.

The sample holds a few counts of this clonotype. The gene calls are TRBV3-1 and TRBJ2-7; TRBD1 aligns across 9 bases. Unmatched junction bases numbered 10, after V lost 6 bases and J lost 4 bases. This CDR3 region has 15 residues. Germline-derived CDR1 and CDR2 are LGHDT and YNNKEL (reference sequence). The CDR3 coding sequence is TGTGCCAGCAGTCTTCAGGGACAGGGACTGTACGAGCAGTACTTC. Translating gives CASSLQGQGLYEQYF.

Note on this clonotype: One end of the junction fails to match germline, which may point to a read error. The chain carries TRBV28 and TRBJ2-5; 9 nucleotides line up with TRBD2. The CDR3 consists of 14 residues. CDR1 MDHEN and CDR2 SYDVKM come from the germline V gene. In nucleotides, the CDR3 is TGTGCCAGCAGTTTAGAAGCGGGAGGAGAGACCCGGTACTTC. Its protein product is CASSLEAGGETRYF.

This clonotype has a handful of counts. The rearrangement uses TRBV15 and TRBJ2-6; TRBD1 agrees at 9 bases. Germline CDR1 LNHNV, CDR2 YYDKDF (reference sequence). V lost 0 bases, J lost 4 bases, and 7 bases stayed unmatched. The CDR3 is made up of 18 amino acids. The CDR3: CATSRDGRTGAGANVLTF. For the CDR3, the DNA is TGTGCCACCAGCAGAGATGGTCGGACAGGGGCCGGGGCCAACGTCCTGACTTTC.

The rearrangement links TRBV2 to TRBJ1-2; tentatively, D is TRBD1 (6 bases). Trimming left V 6 bases short and J 4 bases short, with 15 bases between. There are 14 residues in the CDR3. The germline gives CDR1 SNHLY, CDR2 FYNNEI. The CDR3 DNA sequence: TGTGCCAGCAGGACCGGGACACCACTCTATGGCTACACCTTC. Translating it yields CASRTGTPLYGYTF.

The genes are TRBV27 and TRBJ2-2; the D is unclear. The CDR3 spans 13 residues. CDR1 and CDR2 from the germline V gene are MNHEY and SMNVEV (reference sequence). V was cut by 4 bases and J by 4 bases, with 7 bases left in between. CDR3 sequence (DNA): TGTGCCAGCAGTTCCACCGCCACCGGGGAGCTGTTTTTT. As protein: CASSSTATGELFF.

The V gene is TRBV7-9, the J gene TRBJ1-4, with D possibly matching TRBD1 (5 bases). The CDR3 has 14 amino acids. Between the trimmed V and J ends, which lost 1 base and 7 bases, there was a span of 10 bases. The germline V gene encodes CDR1 SEHNR and CDR2 FQNEAQ (reference sequence). The CDR3, as DNA: TGTGCCAGCAGCTTAGGACAGCAGAGTGAAAAACTGTTTTTT. Translation gives CASSLGQQSEKLFF.

The rearrangement uses TRBV10-3 and TRBJ2-1, with 9 bases identical to TRBD2. The V gene's germline CDR1 is ENHRY and CDR2 SYGVKD. The V segment lost 11 bases and the J segment 1 base; nucleotides outside the gene matches: 15. The CDR3 runs to 17 residues. The CDR3 coding sequence is TGTGCCGGGGGGACACCTACCCTAGCGGGATCCTACAATGAGCAGTTCTTC. It specifies CAGGTPTLAGSYNEQFF.

This clonotype was counted many times. The chain carries TRBV5-5 and TRBJ2-2, with 9 bases that match TRBD1. CDR3 size: 18 residues. Trimming removed 5 bases from V and 0 bases from J; junction bases left unmatched: 11. Looked up from germline, CDR1 is SGHKS and CDR2 is YYEKEE (reference sequence). The CDR3 DNA sequence: TGTGCCAGCAGAGGACAGGGGATACTGTTCGCGAACACCGGGGAGCTGTTTTTT. Its translation is CASRGQGILFANTGELFF.